The present TCR beta chain was sequenced within a study of post-analysis software for immune sequencing data. In the study overall: The courses of disease that were included comprised relapsing-remitting, secondary progressive and progressive-relapsing multiple sclerosis.

Study-level results: Controls' normalized Chao1 diversity significantly exceeded that of multiple sclerosis patients. F-measure co-clustering was strong for batch-matched samples. The five TRBV segments detected at higher frequency in patients than in controls included TRBV5-6, TRBV5-1 and TRBV20-1.

This clonotype was seen repeatedly, ten times or more. Its antigen is not known. Each TCR beta cDNA library carried unique molecular identifiers. Each sample of roughly 0.85 to 11 million input T cells yielded about 500,000 cDNA molecules, so each molecule approximated one T cell. One entry per CDR3 protein, called by TCRdb with MiXCR from the PCR reads. The table includes 350,000 to 500,000 distinct CDR3 sequences, about 40% detected once. V lost 2 bases to trimming and J lost 8 bases, with 6 bases between them. The CDR3 sequence is 10 residues long. Per germline, CDR1 SQVTM and CDR2 ANQGSEA. The chain employs TRBV29-1 and TRBJ1-2; D is uncertain. The sequence was collected from a girl aged 2 to 9 with multiple sclerosis. Source material: blood. This CDR3 reads CSVEWSGYTF. CDR3 sequence (DNA): TGCAGCGTTGAATGGTCCGGCTACACCTTC.